The TCR beta chain described here comes from a study of T-cell memory formation after mild COVID-19. For this clonotype: Its antigen is undetermined.

From germline, CDR1 is SGHVS and CDR2 FNYEAQ. The CDR3 runs to 17 residues. Trimming stripped 5 bases from V and 8 bases from J, with 25 bases between. Study-level findings and limits: Clones from the second wave (peaking day 37) had unconfirmed SARS-CoV-2 specificity. Mostly located in CM and EM were contracting CD4+ clones, with contracting CD8+ clones located in EMRA.

TCRdb fed the 5' RACE reads into MiXCR, producing one record per CDR3 protein. The sample has about 150,000 distinct CDR3 sequences, roughly a fifth seen once. The clonotype originates from an adult woman who had mild COVID-19 (a few samples of this study predate the infection). Cell type and time point are not known. The sample comprised PBMCs or a T cell subset sorted from them (not recorded which). The chain combines TRBV7-6 with TRBJ2-1; maybe TRBD1 (5 bases). CDR3 region: CASSPALWTTSRDEQFF. CDR3 nucleotide sequence: TGTGCCAGCAGCCCGGCTCTTTGGACAACCTCACGGGATGAGCAGTTCTTC.